This record covers a single T cell receptor beta chain. What antigen it recognizes has not been identified. Base qualities are missing; no much larger clone stands one base away. The cohort was made up of about 610 healthy bone marrow donors. Cohort members were all nominally healthy when sampled, although unrecorded immune exposures were likely present. The donor tested CMV seropositive and was one of the 289 seropositive cohort members. A peripheral blood sample was provided by each donor, and peripheral blood mononuclear cells were used for TCR beta sequencing. The Qiagen DNeasy Blood Extraction Kit was used to extract genomic DNA from the blood cell samples. CDR3 length: 15 amino acids, cysteine to phenylalanine. Just the 45-base CDR3 DNA is kept, in frame starting at base 1. V is shortened by 0 bases, J by 7 bases, and the region joining them spans 16 bases. According to the germline V gene, CDR1 reads SGHRS and CDR2 reads YFSETQ.

The library was prepared using the immunoSEQ multiplex PCR assay. For the multiplex PCR, a mixture combining 60 forward primers for TCR Vbeta segments and 13 reverse primers for TCR Jbeta segments was used. The CDR3 region of rearranged TCR beta genes was amplified from genomic DNA with a multiplex PCR assay. The amplified TCR beta libraries were sequenced on the Illumina HiSeq System as 87-base-pair reads. Concerning the study's data processing: In a later analysis, some 80 million unique TCR beta chains were counted across the approximately 620 repertoires, and around 10 million of these chains were shared by at least two donors. To remove PCR and sequencing errors, raw reads were error-corrected and collapsed into unique sequences using a nearest-neighbor algorithm that merged closely related sequences. CDR3 sequences were aligned to IMGT reference sequences to assign V, D and J gene segments. For a sequence to be retained, at least a six-nucleotide match to both a V gene segment and a J gene segment was required. A rearrangement was called productive if the CDR3 had no stop codons and remained in frame with V and J, and every other rearrangement was called non-productive. Following IMGT convention, CDR3 was defined as the stretch from the second conserved V-encoded cysteine to the conserved J-encoded phenylalanine. The earlier analysis of 500 to 750 of the donors excluded any sequence lacking an unambiguous match to a single V gene segment. In an earlier analysis of roughly 500 of the donors, V segments were called functional above 56.7% productive rearrangements and were called segregating when the between-donor standard deviation exceeded 5%. To diagnose cytomegalovirus status from the catalog of TCR beta chain sequences, a statistical classification framework was built. In a later analysis, V and J genes were assigned by comparing TCR nucleotide sequences against IMGT/GENE-DB human TR gene sequences. The TCRdist pipeline was used in a later analysis to assign CDR3 sequences and most-parsimonious VDJ recombination scenarios. In a later analysis, each TCR beta chain was defined by its CDR3 amino acid sequence together with its V-gene family, and reads lacking a unique V-gene family were excluded. To address suspected cross-contamination and a sequencing artifact, a later analysis removed approximately 600 highly shared, low-generation-probability nucleotide sequences. A later analysis calculated a clonal expansion index for each public chain from normalized within-repertoire ranks of inferred template counts. A later analysis computed generation probabilities with a VDJ recombination model fitted to out-of-frame rearrangements, and checked the results against IGoR. Hypergeometric tests were used in a later analysis to score TCR-TCR, TCR-HLA and TCR-CMV co-occurrence, with a repertoire-size bias correction applied to the TCR pairs. False discovery rates were estimated in a later analysis by permuting HLA or CMV assignments 20 times. A later analysis grouped co-occurring TCRs with DBSCAN, adding TCRdist sequence similarity when clustering within HLA-allele-positive subsets. For co-occurrence clustering, repertoires with fewer than 30,000 or more than 120,000 public chains were excluded, along with roughly five repertoires with anomalous nucleotide sharing. TCRdb re-hosts the immuneACCESS table, in-frame sequences only. Its copies lack some clones; in the studies checked, an unresolved V gene accounts for under half of them, and the cause for the rest is not known. V and J calls and clone size are copied from that table; D and trimming were computed from the DNA. In this sample the table shows 150,000 to 200,000 clones, around two thirds of which occur a single time. The ten most abundant clones make up about 10% of the sample.

The record originates from a study of cytomegalovirus exposure and HLA in healthy donors (dated by TCRdb to 2016 to 2017). For context, the study as a whole: In an earlier analysis of about 560 of the donors, approximately 260 Gb of sequence data and roughly 100 million unique TCR beta sequences from 180 million or so T cells were reported. An early release covering approximately 600 HLA-typed donors comprised about 300 gigabases of sequencing data and around 86 million unique TCR sequences. The genetic ancestry cluster associated with self-reported Caucasian donors included roughly four fifths of the approximately 410 genotyped donors. The study aimed to test whether cataloging public T cell receptors could reveal signatures of past pathogen exposure. Using immunosequencing, the study profiled T cell repertoires from 666 subjects and related those repertoires to cytomegalovirus serostatus. In addition to the first cohort of 666 subjects, a separate validation cohort of over 90 different subjects was used. High-throughput TCR immunosequencing, statistical association of individual TCRs with disease status, and machine learning were combined to predict cytomegalovirus infection status. A later analysis re-analyzed previously published TCR beta repertoires from 660 or so donors and added high-resolution HLA genotyping to study TCR occurrence patterns. Rather than using new phenotypic data, the later analysis identified candidate immune exposures from TCR beta sequences and from how often those sequences occurred across donors. An earlier analysis of some 600 of the donors applied high-throughput TCR beta sequencing to assess whether each TCR beta V gene segment acted as functional or pseudogenic. Donor age, sex, ethnicity and CMV serostatus were compiled together with the repertoire data. Genome-wide SNP genotypes for about 65% of the 666 donors were used in a later genetic analysis, which treated that subset as a discovery cohort. All discovery cohort repertoires had been generated using a single sequencing platform. HLA typing covered class I and class II loci at four-digit resolution. The number of donors typed differed by locus, with 629-630 for A, B, C, DRB1 and DQB1, roughly 520 for DQA1, 600 to 610 for DPA1, and around 450 for DPB1. Because of strong linkage in the cohort, roughly five DR-DQ haplotypes were treated as single units for association and clustering. Among about 410 genotyped donors of the cohort, an average of around 250,000 unique TCR beta nucleotide sequences was sequenced per donor, of which approximately 19% were non-productive. Summary of the overall study and its limitations: In this cohort, only TCR beta chains were sequenced, and detectable features were limited by the absence of alpha or paired-chain data. According to the authors, the approach could potentially be generalized to other disease states and immunological phenotypes. Broadly in line with IMGT annotations, most TCR beta V segments showed up in productive rearrangements about 87% or about 30% of the time in an earlier analysis of around 600 of the donors. Several of the top co-occurrence clusters appeared to be linked to parvovirus B19, influenza, CMV and Epstein-Barr virus, according to a later analysis. A cluster of highly shared sequence variants was judged likely to represent a technical artifact of the sequencing pipeline. Immune exposure information for the cohort was limited to CMV serostatus. In vitro tests confirmed that a few of the cytomegalovirus-associated TCR beta chains recognize cytomegalovirus antigens. When HLA alleles, especially DR and DQ, strongly co-occurred, TCR associations were difficult to assign to individual alleles. Roughly uniform sequencing depth across donors was assumed in presence/absence analyses, although this assumption may not hold. Correlated functional status among segregating V segments might be attributable to linkage disequilibrium, but an unknown experimental factor could not be ruled out. According to a later analysis, TCR association rates differed among HLA loci, with DRB1 alleles showing the most associated TCRs and HLA-C alleles showing the fewest. In a later analysis, HLA-associated TCR beta chains were found to be more clonally expanded and to have lower generation probabilities than equally common non-associated chains. A further reported finding was that TCR beta sequences accurately predicted the HLA-A and HLA-B alleles for most subjects in the first cohort. Some IMGT-functional V segments, including TRBV6-2 and TRBV6-3, could not be told apart with the 87-base-pair reads, so those segments were excluded. According to a later genetic analysis, donors in an Asian-associated ancestry cluster had fewer N-insertions in productive TCRs than the roughly 700-donor mean. Across donors, most TCR sequences were observed very rarely, whereas some public TCRs were present in many individuals. In a later analysis, around 15,000 TCR beta sequences were associated with specific HLA alleles at a false discovery rate of 0.05. The study listed 150 to 200 TCR beta chains as associated with cytomegalovirus. According to a later analysis, most CMV-associated TCR beta chains appeared to be HLA-restricted, and the HLA associations seemed to be driven largely by CMV exposure. In a later genetic analysis, a missense DCLRE1C variant was associated with V-gene and J-gene trimming of TCR beta chains, and the association was replicated in an independent cohort. The earlier analysis of approximately 590 of the donors excluded roughly 16 rarely observed V segments, including chromosome 9 orphons, because counts were too low. HLA typing was unavailable for some donors at each locus, so association tests used only the typed subset. In both the original and validation cohorts, the classifier was reported to diagnose cytomegalovirus status with high specificity and sensitivity.

The receptor was derived from a man in his thirties or forties in good health and CMV-seropositive. The chain couples TRBV5-1 to TRBJ1-2; TRBD1 is a possible D gene, resting on 5 matching bases. Sequencing was carried out using PBMCs. The CDR3 here reads CASSLGARSRGGYTF. The DNA reads TGCGCCAGCAGCTTGGGTGCCCGTTCAAGGGGTGGCTACACCTTC.